This TCR beta chain was obtained from a study of cytomegalovirus exposure and HLA in healthy donors. As for the study in general: An analysis done earlier identified around 100 million unique TCR beta sequences from approximately 180 million T cells. The study, taken as a whole, reports: According to a later analysis, donors in an Asian-associated ancestry cluster reportedly had fewer N-insertions than the roughly 640-donor mean. Researchers had no immune exposure information except CMV serostatus available. The investigators catalogued 150 or so TCR beta chains as cytomegalovirus-associated.

This clone was observed a handful of times. Its target is unknown. PCR amplification relied on 60 Vbeta primers (plus 13 Jbeta primers). Sequenced by immunoSEQ multiplex PCR; TCRdb stores in-frame clones only, minus some. The sample holds some 150,000 clones, around 79% seen once. CDR1 is SGHRS and CDR2 is YFSETQ in the germline V gene. The CDR3 is 11 residues long. This chain joins TRBV5-1 and TRBJ2-5; no reliable D call. The tail of the sequence fits TRBJ2-7 better, so the J call may be wrong. The sample was PBMCs. This TCR was recovered from a man aged 35-49 years in good health and CMV-seropositive. The CDR3 DNA is TGCGCCAGCAGCGATCCTAACGAGCAGTACTTC. Residues: CASSDPNEQYF.